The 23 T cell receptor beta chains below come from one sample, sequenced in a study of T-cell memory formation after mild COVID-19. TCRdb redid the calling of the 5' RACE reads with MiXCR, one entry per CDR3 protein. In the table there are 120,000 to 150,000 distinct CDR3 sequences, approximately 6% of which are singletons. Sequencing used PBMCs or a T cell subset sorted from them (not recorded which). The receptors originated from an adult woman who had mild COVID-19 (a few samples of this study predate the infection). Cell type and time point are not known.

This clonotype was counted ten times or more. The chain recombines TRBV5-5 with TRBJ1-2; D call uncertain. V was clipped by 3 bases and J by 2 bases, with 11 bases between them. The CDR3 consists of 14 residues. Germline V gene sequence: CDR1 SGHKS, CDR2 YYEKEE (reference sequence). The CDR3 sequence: CASSSRLGNYGYTF. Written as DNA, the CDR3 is TGTGCCAGCAGCTCCCGCTTGGGGAACTATGGCTACACCTTC.

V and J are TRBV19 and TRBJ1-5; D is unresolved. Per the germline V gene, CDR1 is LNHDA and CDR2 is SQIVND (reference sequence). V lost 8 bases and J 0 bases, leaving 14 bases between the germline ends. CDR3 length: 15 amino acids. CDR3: CASLHTLGSNQPQHF. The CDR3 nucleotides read TGTGCCAGTCTCCATACATTGGGTAGCAATCAGCCCCAGCATTTT.

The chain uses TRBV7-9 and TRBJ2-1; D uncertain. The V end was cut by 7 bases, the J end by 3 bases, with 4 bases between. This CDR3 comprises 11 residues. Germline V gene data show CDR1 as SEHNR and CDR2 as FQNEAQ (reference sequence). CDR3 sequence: CASNYYNEQFF. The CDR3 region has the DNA TGTGCCAGCAACTACTACAATGAGCAGTTCTTC.

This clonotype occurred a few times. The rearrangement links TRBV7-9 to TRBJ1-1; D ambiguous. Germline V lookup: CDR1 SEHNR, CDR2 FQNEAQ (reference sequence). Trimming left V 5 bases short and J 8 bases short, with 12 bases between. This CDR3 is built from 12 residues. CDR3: CASSASGAEAFF. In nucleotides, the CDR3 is TGTGCCAGCAGCGCGAGCGGTGCAGAAGCTTTCTTT. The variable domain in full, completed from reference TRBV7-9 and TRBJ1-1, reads DTGVSQNPRHKITKRGQNVTFRCDPISEHNRLYWYRQTLGQGPEFLTYFQNEAQLEKSRLLSDRFSAERPKGSFSTLEIQRTEQGDSAMYLCASSASGAEAFFGQGTRLTVV.

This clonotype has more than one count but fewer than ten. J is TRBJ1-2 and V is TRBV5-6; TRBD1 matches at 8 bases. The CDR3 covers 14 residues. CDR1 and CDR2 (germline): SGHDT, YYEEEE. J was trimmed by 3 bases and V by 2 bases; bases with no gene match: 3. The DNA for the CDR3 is TGTGCCAGCAGCTTCCCGGGACAGGACTATGGCTACACCTTC. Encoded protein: CASSFPGQDYGYTF. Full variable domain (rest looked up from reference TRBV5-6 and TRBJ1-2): DAGVTQSPTHLIKTRGQQVTLRCSPKSGHDTVSWYQQALGQGPQFIFQYYEEEERQRGNFPDRFSGHQFPNYSSELNVNALLLGDSALYLCASSFPGQDYGYTFGSGTRLTVV.

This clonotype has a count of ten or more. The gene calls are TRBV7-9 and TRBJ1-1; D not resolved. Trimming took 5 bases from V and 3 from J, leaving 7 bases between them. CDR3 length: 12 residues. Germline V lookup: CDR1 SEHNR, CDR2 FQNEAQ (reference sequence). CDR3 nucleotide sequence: TGTGCCAGCAGCCACGGGCACACTGAAGCTTTCTTT. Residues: CASSHGHTEAFF.

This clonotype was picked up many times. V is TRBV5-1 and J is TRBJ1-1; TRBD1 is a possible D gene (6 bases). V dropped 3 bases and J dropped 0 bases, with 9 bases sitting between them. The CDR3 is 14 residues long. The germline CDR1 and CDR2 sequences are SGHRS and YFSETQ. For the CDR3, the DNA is TGCGCCAGCAGCTCTACAGGGCTGAACACTGAAGCTTTCTTT. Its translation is CASSSTGLNTEAFF.

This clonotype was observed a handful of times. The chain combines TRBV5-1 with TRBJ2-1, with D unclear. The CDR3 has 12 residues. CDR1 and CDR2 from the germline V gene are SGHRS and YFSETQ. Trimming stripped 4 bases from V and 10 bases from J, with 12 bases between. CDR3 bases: TGCGCCAGCAGCCTGAACAGTGGCGAGCAGTTCTTC. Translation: CASSLNSGEQFF.

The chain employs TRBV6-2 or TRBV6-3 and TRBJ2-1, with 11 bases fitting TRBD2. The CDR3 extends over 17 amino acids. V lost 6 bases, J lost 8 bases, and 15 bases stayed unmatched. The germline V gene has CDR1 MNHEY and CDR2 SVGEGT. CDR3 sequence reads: CASRIPIAGGPSDEQFF. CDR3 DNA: TGTGCCAGCAGAATCCCCATAGCGGGAGGGCCATCCGATGAGCAGTTCTTC.

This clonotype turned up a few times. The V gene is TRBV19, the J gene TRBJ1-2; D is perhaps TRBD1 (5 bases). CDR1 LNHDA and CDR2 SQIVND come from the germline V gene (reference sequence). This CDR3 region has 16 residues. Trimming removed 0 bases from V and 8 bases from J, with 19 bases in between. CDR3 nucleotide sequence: TGTGCCAGTAGTATAGAGCCCCTTGAGGGAGGGGACGGCTACACCTTC. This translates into CASSIEPLEGGDGYTF.

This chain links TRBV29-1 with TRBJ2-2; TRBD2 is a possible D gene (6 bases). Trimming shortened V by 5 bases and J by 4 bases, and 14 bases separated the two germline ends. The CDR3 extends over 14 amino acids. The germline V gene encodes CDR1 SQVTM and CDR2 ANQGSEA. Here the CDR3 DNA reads TGCAGCGTTCGCGAACGGGAGATCACCGGGGAGCTGTTTTTT. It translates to CSVREREITGELFF.

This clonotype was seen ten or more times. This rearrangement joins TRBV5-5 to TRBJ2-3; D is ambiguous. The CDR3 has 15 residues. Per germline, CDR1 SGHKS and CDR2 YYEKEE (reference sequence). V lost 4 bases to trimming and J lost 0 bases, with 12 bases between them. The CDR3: CASSPDVPSTDTQYF. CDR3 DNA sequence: TGTGCCAGCAGCCCCGACGTTCCTAGCACAGATACGCAGTATTTT.

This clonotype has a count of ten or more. CDR3 sequence: CASSQGGDTQYF. The CDR3 nucleotides read TGTGCCAGCAGCCAAGGGGGAGATACGCAGTATTTT. This chain connects TRBV7-2 to TRBJ2-3, with a tentative D call TRBD1 (6 bases). Germline CDR1 SGHTA, CDR2 FQGNSA. CDR3 size: 12 residues. Trimming removed 5 bases from V and 5 bases from J, with 8 bases in between.

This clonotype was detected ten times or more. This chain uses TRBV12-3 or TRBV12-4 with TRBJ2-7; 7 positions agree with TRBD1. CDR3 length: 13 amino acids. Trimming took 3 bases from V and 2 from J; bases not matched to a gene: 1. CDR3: CASSLTGTYEQYF. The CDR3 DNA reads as TGTGCCAGCAGTTTGACAGGGACCTACGAGCAGTACTTC.

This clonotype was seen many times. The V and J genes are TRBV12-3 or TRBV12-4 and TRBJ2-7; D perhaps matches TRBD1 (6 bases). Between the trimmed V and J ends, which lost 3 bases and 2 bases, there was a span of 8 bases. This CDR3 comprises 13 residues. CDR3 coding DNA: TGTGCCAGCAGTTTCAGGGGTACCTACGAGCAGTACTTC. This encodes CASSFRGTYEQYF.

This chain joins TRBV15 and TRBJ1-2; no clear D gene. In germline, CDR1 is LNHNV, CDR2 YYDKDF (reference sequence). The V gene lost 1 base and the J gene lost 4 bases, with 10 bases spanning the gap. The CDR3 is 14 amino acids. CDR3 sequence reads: CATSRGTDVYGYTF. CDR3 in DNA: TGTGCCACCAGCAGAGGGACGGACGTCTATGGCTACACCTTC. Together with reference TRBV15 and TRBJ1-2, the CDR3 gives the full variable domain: DAMVIQNPRYQVTQFGKPVTLSCSQTLNHNVMYWYQQKSSQAPKLLFHYYDKDFNNEADTPDNFQSRRPNTSFCFLDIRSPGLGDTAMYLCATSRGTDVYGYTFGSGTRLTVV.

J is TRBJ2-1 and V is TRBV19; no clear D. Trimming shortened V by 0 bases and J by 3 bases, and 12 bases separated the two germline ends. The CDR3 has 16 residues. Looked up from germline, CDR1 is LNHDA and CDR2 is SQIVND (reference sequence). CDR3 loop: CASSIDHRLNYNEQFF. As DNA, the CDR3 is TGTGCCAGTAGTATAGATCATAGGCTCAACTACAATGAGCAGTTCTTC. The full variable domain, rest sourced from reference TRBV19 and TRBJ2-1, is DGGITQSPKYLFRKEGQNVTLSCEQNLNHDAMYWYRQDPGQGLRLIYYSQIVNDFQKGDIAEGYSVSREKKESFPLTVTSAQKNPTAFYLCASSIDHRLNYNEQFFGPGTRLTVL.

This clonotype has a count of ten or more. CDR3 region: CASSQGASGSRGTDTQYF. The CDR3 DNA sequence: TGTGCCAGCAGCCAAGGGGCTAGCGGGAGTCGAGGCACAGATACGCAGTATTTT. The V gene is TRBV4-2, the J gene TRBJ2-3; 10 positions agree with TRBD2. CDR1 is LGHNA, CDR2 YNFKEQ, per germline. J lost 1 base, V lost 1 base, and 8 bases had no gene match. This CDR3 comprises 18 residues.

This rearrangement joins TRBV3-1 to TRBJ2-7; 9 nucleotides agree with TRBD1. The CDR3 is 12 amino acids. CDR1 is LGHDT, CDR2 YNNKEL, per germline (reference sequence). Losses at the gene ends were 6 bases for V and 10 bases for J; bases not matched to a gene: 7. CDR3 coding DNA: TGTGCCAGCAGTTACAGGGGGCTAAAACAGTACTTC. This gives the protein CASSYRGLKQYF.

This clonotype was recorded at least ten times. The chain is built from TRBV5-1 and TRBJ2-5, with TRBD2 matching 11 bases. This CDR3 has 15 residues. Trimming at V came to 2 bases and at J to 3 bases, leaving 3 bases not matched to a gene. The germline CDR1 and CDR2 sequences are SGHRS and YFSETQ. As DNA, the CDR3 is TGCGCCAGCAGCTTACCGGGACTAGCGGAAGAGACCCAGTACTTC. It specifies CASSLPGLAEETQYF. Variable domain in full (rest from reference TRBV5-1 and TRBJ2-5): KAGVTQTPRYLIKTRGQQVTLSCSPISGHRSVSWYQQTPGQGLQFLFEYFSETQRNKGNFPGRFSGRQFSNSRSEMNVSTLELGDSALYLCASSLPGLAEETQYFGPGTRLLVL.

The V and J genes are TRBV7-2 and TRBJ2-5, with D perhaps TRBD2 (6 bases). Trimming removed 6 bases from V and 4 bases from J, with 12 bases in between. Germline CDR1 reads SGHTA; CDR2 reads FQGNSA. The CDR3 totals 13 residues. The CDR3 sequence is CASRWGLGETQYF. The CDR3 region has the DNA TGTGCCAGCAGATGGGGACTGGGAGAGACCCAGTACTTC.

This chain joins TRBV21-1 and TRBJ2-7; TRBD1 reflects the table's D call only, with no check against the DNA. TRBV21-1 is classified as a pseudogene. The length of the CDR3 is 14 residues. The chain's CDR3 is CASSIDIPTYEQYF. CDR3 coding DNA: TGTGCCAGCAGTATTGATATCCCGACTTACGAGCAGTACTTC.

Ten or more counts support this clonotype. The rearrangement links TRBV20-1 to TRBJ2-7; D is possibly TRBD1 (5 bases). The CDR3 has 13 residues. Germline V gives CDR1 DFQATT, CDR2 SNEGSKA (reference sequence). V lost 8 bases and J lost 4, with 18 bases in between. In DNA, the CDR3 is TGCAGTCCCGTCAGGGCAGGAGAGTACGAGCAGTACTTC. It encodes CSPVRAGEYEQYF.